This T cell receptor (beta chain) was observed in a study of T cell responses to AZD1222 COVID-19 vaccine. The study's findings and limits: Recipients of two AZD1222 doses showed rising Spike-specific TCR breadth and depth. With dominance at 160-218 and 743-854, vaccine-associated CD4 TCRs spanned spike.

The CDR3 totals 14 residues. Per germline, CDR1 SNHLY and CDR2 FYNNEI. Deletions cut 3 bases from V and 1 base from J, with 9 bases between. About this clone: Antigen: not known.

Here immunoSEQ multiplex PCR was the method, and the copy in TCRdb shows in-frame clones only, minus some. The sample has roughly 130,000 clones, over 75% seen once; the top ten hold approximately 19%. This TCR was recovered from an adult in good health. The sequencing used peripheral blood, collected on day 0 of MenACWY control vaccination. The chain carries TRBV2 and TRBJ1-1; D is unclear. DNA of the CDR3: TGTGCCAGCAGTGAGAGACACGCGAACACTGAAGCTTTCTTT. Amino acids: CASSERHANTEAFF. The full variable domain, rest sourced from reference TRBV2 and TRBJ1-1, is EPEVTQTPSHQVTQMGQEVILRCVPISNHLYFYWYRQILGQKVEFLVSFYNNEISEKSEIFDDQFSVERPDGSNFTLKIRSTKLEDSAMYFCASSERHANTEAFFGQGTRLTVV.